One sample yielded the 21 T cell receptor beta chains listed below, sequenced in a study of Ad26.COV2.S vaccination and SARS-CoV-2 variants (TCRdb year 2021). The treatment or condition label for this specimen denotes: some 19 received Ad26.COV2.S at low or high dose, single or two shots; five or six received placebo; per-sample allocation not given. Repertoires of vaccine and placebo recipients were sequenced from samples collected on day 63 after the first injection. The library was made by the immunoSEQ multiplex PCR assay. Drawn from immuneACCESS, this table holds only the in-frame rearrangements with V and J called that TCRdb kept. Clones are partly lost; checked studies trace under half to an unresolved V gene and leave the rest unexplained. In this sample the table shows about 350,000 clones, 80% to 90% of which occur a single time. About 10% of the sample comes from the top ten. This specimen was peripheral blood, taken in a trial of Ad26.COV2.S vaccine versus placebo. The receptors were sampled from a person aged 18-60 years who received the Ad26.COV2.S COVID-19 vaccine or a placebo.

The rearrangement links TRBV19 to TRBJ1-2; no reliable D call. Germline V gives CDR1 LNHDA, CDR2 SQIVND (reference sequence). The CDR3 length is 12 residues. The CDR3 spells CGTKEGGYGYTF. CDR3 in DNA: TGTGGAACGAAAGAGGGAGGATATGGCTACACCTTC.

This clone was recorded once. The rearrangement uses TRBV7-2 and TRBJ1-3; D uncertain. This CDR3 region has 15 residues. The V and J ends lost 2 bases and 8 bases respectively, with 16 bases between them. Germline V gene sequence: CDR1 SGHTA, CDR2 FQGNSA. CDR3 sequence (DNA): TGTGCCAGCAGCTTAATCGGGCCGCTCCCGGACACCATATATTTT. Translation: CASSLIGPLPDTIYF.

The rearrangement joins TRBV4-1 to TRBJ2-7; 8 bases match TRBD2. The CDR3 has 16 residues. With V trimmed by 1 base and J by 5 bases, 10 bases remained unmatched. CDR1 and CDR2 from the germline V gene are MGHRA and YSYEKL. The CDR3 region is CASSQVETGGNHEQYF. Written as DNA, the CDR3 is TGCGCCAGCAGCCAAGTGGAGACGGGGGGGAACCACGAGCAGTACTTC.

The rearrangement links TRBV6-5 to TRBJ2-2, with D maybe TRBD2 (6 bases). This CDR3 comprises 14 residues. In germline, CDR1 is MNHEY, CDR2 SVGAGI. Trimming pared 6 bases from V and 5 bases from J, leaving 13 bases between. CDR3 sequence: CASRAGRATGELFF. CDR3 nucleotide sequence: TGTGCCAGCAGAGCCGGGAGAGCAACCGGGGAGCTGTTTTTT.

This chain connects TRBV7-2 to TRBJ2-7; D not certain. The CDR3 length is 13 residues. V shed 2 bases and J shed 6 bases, with 11 bases lying between them. Germline values: CDR1 SGHTA, CDR2 FQGNSA. The CDR3 DNA sequence: TGTGCCAGCAGCTTAATCGGCACGGGCGAGCAGTACTTC. Encoded protein: CASSLIGTGEQYF.

This sequence joins TRBV5-1 and TRBJ1-1; D may be TRBD1 (6 bases). Deletions cut 0 bases from V and 7 bases from J, with 13 bases between. Germline V gene sequence: CDR1 SGHRS, CDR2 YFSETQ. The CDR3 runs 14 residues. The CDR3 reads CASSLEAGANEAFF. The CDR3 DNA follows: TGCGCCAGCAGCTTGGAGGCGGGGGCCAATGAAGCTTTCTTT. Complete variable domain (other parts from reference TRBV5-1 and TRBJ1-1): KAGVTQTPRYLIKTRGQQVTLSCSPISGHRSVSWYQQTPGQGLQFLFEYFSETQRNKGNFPGRFSGRQFSNSRSEMNVSTLELGDSALYLCASSLEAGANEAFFGQGTRLTVV.

Only one count was recorded for this clone. The chain joins TRBV24-1 to TRBJ1-3; D is unresolved. The V end lost 1 base, the J end lost 3 bases, and 3 bases lay between the germline ends. CDR3 length: 13 amino acids. CDR1 and CDR2 from the germline V gene are KGHDR and SFDVKD. The CDR3 bases are TGTGCCACCAGTGATTTTGATGGAAACACCATATATTTT. Protein product: CATSDFDGNTIYF.

V is TRBV9 and J is TRBJ2-3; TRBD2 matches at 7 bases. Germline lookup yields CDR1 SGDLS and CDR2 YYNGEE. J gave up 5 bases and V 1 base, and 7 bases lay outside the gene matches. This CDR3 is 15 amino acids long. The CDR3 is CASSVRGGTVDTQYF. CDR3 bases: TGTGCCAGCAGCGTAAGGGGAGGGACGGTAGATACGCAGTATTTT.

On this clone itself: The same CDR3 can be traced to other DNA sequences in this sample. The J gene is TRBJ1-2, the V gene TRBV5-4, with D perhaps matching TRBD1 (5 bases). V lost 0 bases and J 2 bases, leaving 5 bases between the germline ends. Germline CDR1 is SGHNT and CDR2 is YYREEE (reference sequence). CDR3 size: 13 residues. The CDR3 DNA is TGTGCCAGCAGCTTGGCAGGGAACTATGGCTACACCTTC. It yields the protein CASSLAGNYGYTF.

The gene calls are TRBV13 and TRBJ2-3; 9 nucleotides agree with TRBD2. CDR3 size: 16 residues. With V trimmed by 4 bases and J by 0 bases, 5 bases remained unmatched. CDR1 and CDR2 from the germline V gene are PRHDT and FYEKMQ (reference sequence). The CDR3 coding sequence is TGTGCCAGCAGCTCCCGGACTAGCGAAAGCACAGATACGCAGTATTTT. It specifies CASSSRTSESTDTQYF.

The chain has TRBV19 and TRBJ1-3; D remains unclear. The ends were cut back, 0 bases at V and 2 bases at J, with 8 bases in the middle. This CDR3 is 15 amino acids long. The germline V gene encodes CDR1 LNHDA and CDR2 SQIVND (reference sequence). The CDR3, as DNA: TGTGCCAGTAGTATAGAGGGGAACCCTGGAAACACCATATATTTT. As protein: CASSIEGNPGNTIYF.

The chain couples TRBV5-6 to TRBJ2-6, with D unclear. V gave up 2 bases and J gave up 0 bases, with 15 bases separating them. CDR3 size: 18 residues. The V gene's germline CDR1 is SGHDT and CDR2 YYEEEE. The CDR3 DNA is TGTGCCAGCAGCTTCCGGCCAGTCCTGGGCTCTGGGGCCAACGTCCTGACTTTC. It yields the protein CASSFRPVLGSGANVLTF.

The J gene is TRBJ1-5, the V gene TRBV7-2, with D possibly TRBD1 on 6 matching bases. Trimming stripped 4 bases from V and 3 bases from J, with 16 bases between. This CDR3 region has 16 residues. Germline lookup yields CDR1 SGHTA and CDR2 FQGNSA. Here the CDR3 DNA reads TGTGCCAGCAGCTGGGGAACACAGGGTCACAATCAGCCCCAGCATTTT. This codes for CASSWGTQGHNQPQHF.

V usage is TRBV11-2 and J usage is TRBJ2-7; 11 positions match TRBD2. The CDR3 runs 15 residues. CDR1 is SGHAT, CDR2 FQNNGV, per germline. V shed 5 bases and J 4 bases; nucleotides not matched to a gene: 7. Here the CDR3 reads CASSPRTSGPYEQYF. In DNA form, the CDR3 reads TGTGCCAGCAGCCCTCGGACTAGCGGGCCTTACGAGCAGTACTTC.

Here the CDR3 reads CASSWTANTDSPLHF. The CDR3 region has the DNA TGTGCCAGCAGCTGGACAGCCAATACGGATTCACCCCTCCACTTT. This chain uses TRBV28 with TRBJ1-6; D perhaps matches TRBD1 (6 bases). This CDR3 contains 15 residues. V was pared by 6 bases and J by 8 bases, with 17 bases between. Germline V gene data show CDR1 as MDHEN and CDR2 as SYDVKM.

The chain is built from TRBV18 and TRBJ2-5, with TRBD1 as a possible D gene (5 bases). The CDR3 contains 14 residues. Germline V gene data show CDR1 as KGHSH and CDR2 as LQKENI. The V end lost 2 bases, the J end lost 4 bases, and 11 bases lay between the germline ends. The CDR3 reads CASSPEGVRETQYF. As DNA, the CDR3 is TGTGCCAGCTCACCAGAAGGGGTGCGAGAGACCCAGTACTTC.

The chain has TRBV5-1 and TRBJ1-1; TRBD1 is a possible D gene (5 bases). The germline gives CDR1 SGHRS, CDR2 YFSETQ. This CDR3 contains 15 residues. V gave up 0 bases and J gave up 0 bases, with 9 bases separating them. CDR3 sequence (DNA): TGCGCCAGCAGCTTGGCGCAGGACATGAACACTGAAGCTTTCTTT. As protein: CASSLAQDMNTEAFF. Full variable domain (rest looked up from reference TRBV5-1 and TRBJ1-1): KAGVTQTPRYLIKTRGQQVTLSCSPISGHRSVSWYQQTPGQGLQFLFEYFSETQRNKGNFPGRFSGRQFSNSRSEMNVSTLELGDSALYLCASSLAQDMNTEAFFGQGTRLTVV.

The genes are TRBV19 and TRBJ1-5, with D possibly matching TRBD1 (5 bases). The germline V and J ends were trimmed by 0 bases and 6 bases, with 18 bases remaining between them. This CDR3 has 17 amino acids. CDR1 and CDR2 (germline): LNHDA, SQIVND (reference sequence). The CDR3 loop is CASSIEAGRAVGQPQHF. The CDR3 nucleotides are TGTGCCAGTAGTATAGAGGCAGGGAGGGCGGTCGGTCAGCCCCAGCATTTT.

The J gene is TRBJ2-2, the V gene TRBV9; the match to TRBD2 covers 9 bases. Looked up from germline, CDR1 is SGDLS and CDR2 is YYNGEE. J was trimmed by 6 bases and V by 0 bases; bases with no gene match: 6. The CDR3 totals 16 residues. CDR3 region: CASSVEAGGGSGELFF. In nucleotides, the CDR3 is TGTGCCAGCAGCGTAGAGGCGGGAGGGGGGTCCGGGGAGCTGTTTTTT.

This clone was found many times. V usage is TRBV18 and J usage is TRBJ1-6; D might be TRBD1 (6 bases). Germline lookup yields CDR1 KGHSH and CDR2 LQKENI. This CDR3 region has 17 residues. V was trimmed by 2 bases and J by 7 bases, leaving 18 bases between them. The CDR3 is CASSPIMDSHRNSPLHF. The CDR3 DNA sequence: TGTGCCAGCTCACCAATAATGGACAGTCATAGGAATTCACCCCTCCACTTT.

A single count supports this clone. V is TRBV14 and J is TRBJ1-5; unclear D gene. The CDR3 covers 15 residues. The germline gives CDR1 SGHDN, CDR2 FVKESK. The V gene lost 1 base and the J gene lost 9 bases, with 16 bases spanning the gap. The DNA of the CDR3 is TGTGCCAGCAGCCAAGGGACGGGCGACGGTAGGCCCCAGCATTTT. This codes for CASSQGTGDGRPQHF.